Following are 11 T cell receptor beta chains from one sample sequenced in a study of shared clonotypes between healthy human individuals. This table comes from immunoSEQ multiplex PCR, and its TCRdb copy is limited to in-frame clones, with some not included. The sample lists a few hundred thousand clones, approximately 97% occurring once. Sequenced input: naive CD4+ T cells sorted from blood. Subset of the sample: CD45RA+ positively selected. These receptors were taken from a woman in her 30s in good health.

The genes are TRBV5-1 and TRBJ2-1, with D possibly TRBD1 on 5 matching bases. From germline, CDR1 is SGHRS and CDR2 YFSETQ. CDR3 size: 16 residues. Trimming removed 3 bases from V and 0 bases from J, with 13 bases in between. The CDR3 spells CASSSRRQPSYNEQFF. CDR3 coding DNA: TGCGCCAGCAGCTCCAGGAGACAGCCCTCCTACAATGAGCAGTTCTTC.

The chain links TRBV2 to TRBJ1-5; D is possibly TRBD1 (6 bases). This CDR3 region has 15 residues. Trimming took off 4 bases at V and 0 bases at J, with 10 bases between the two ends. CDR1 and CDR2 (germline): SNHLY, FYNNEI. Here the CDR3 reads CASSGEGVSNQPQHF. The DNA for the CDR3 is TGTGCCAGCAGTGGAGAGGGGGTTAGCAATCAGCCCCAGCATTTT.

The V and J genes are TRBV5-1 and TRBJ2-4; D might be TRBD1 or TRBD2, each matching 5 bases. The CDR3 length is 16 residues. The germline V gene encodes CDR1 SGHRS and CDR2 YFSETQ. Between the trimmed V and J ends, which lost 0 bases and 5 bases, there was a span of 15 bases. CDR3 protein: CASSLGPGPIQNIQYF. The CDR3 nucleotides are TGCGCCAGCAGCTTGGGCCCGGGGCCGATTCAAAACATTCAGTACTTC. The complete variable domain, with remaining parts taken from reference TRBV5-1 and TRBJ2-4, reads KAGVTQTPRYLIKTRGQQVTLSCSPISGHRSVSWYQQTPGQGLQFLFEYFSETQRNKGNFPGRFSGRQFSNSRSEMNVSTLELGDSALYLCASSLGPGPIQNIQYFGAGTRLSVL.

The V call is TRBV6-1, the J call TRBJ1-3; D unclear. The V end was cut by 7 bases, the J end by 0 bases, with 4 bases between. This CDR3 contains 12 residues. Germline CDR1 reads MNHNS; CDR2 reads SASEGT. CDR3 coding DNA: TGTGCCAGCACCAGCTCTGGAAACACCATATATTTT. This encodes CASTSSGNTIYF.

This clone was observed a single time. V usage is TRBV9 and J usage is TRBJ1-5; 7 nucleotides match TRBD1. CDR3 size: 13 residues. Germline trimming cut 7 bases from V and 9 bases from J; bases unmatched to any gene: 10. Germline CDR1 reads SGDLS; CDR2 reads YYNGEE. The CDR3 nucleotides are TGTGCCAGCTCAGGGACAGATCTTAGGCCCCAGCATTTT. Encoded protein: CASSGTDLRPQHF.

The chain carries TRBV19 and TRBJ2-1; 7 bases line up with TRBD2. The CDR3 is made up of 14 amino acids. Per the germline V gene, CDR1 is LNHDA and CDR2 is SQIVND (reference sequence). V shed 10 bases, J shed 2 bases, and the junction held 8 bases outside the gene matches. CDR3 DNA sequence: TGTGCCACTTCCAGCGGGGCTCCCTACAATGAGCAGTTCTTC. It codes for CATSSGAPYNEQFF.

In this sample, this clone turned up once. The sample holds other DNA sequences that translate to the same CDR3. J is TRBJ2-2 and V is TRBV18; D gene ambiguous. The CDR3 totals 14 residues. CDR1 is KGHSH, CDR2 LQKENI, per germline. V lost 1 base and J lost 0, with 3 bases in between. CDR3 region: CASSPLSNTGELFF. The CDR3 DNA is TGTGCCAGCTCACCACTTTCGAACACCGGGGAGCTGTTTTTT.

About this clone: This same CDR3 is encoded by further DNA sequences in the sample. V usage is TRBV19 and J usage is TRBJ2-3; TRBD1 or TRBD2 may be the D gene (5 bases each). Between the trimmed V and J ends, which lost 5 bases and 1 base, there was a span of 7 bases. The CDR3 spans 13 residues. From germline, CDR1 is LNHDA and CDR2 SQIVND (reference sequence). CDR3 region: CASSPGRTDTQYF. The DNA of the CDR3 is TGTGCCAGTAGTCCGGGACGCACAGATACGCAGTATTTT.

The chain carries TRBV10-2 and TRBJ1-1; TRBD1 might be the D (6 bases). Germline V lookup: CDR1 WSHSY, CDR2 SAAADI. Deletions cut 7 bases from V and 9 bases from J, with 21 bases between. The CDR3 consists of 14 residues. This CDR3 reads CASTGGAGNTQAFF. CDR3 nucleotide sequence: TGCGCCAGCACGGGGGGGGCGGGGAACACACAAGCTTTCTTT.

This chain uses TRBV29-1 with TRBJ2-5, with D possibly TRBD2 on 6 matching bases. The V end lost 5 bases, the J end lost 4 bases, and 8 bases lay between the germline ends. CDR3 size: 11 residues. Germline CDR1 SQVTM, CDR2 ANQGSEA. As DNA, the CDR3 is TGCAGCGTTCGAGCGGGAGAGACCCAGTACTTC. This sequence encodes CSVRAGETQYF.

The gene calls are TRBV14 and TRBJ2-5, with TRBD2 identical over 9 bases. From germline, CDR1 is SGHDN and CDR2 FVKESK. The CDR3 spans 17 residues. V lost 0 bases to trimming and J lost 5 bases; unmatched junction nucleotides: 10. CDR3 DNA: TGTGCCAGCAGCCAAGATTGGGGACTAGCCTCTAGGGAGACCCAGTACTTC. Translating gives CASSQDWGLASRETQYF.